These T cell receptor beta chains were read from a single sample in a study of blood T cells in healthy people across ages. TCRdb re-derived calls from the 5' RACE reads in MiXCR, one entry per CDR3 protein. This table has 750,000 to 950,000 distinct CDR3 sequences, about 53% appearing once. The sequenced sample was blood. These receptors were taken from a man older than 75 in good health. The CDR3 runs from the conserved cysteine through the conserved F or W. A D gene is named only where the DNA matches it firmly. Expanded clones get a size class; other rows say once, few or many, or leave the size out.

CDR3nt: TGTGCCAGCAGCTCCTCCGGGACTAGCGGGAGTGGGAATGAGCAGTTCTTC
CDR3aa: CASSSSGTSGSGNEQFF
v_gene: TRBV7-9
d_gene: TRBD2
abundance: .
j_gene: TRBJ2-1

CDR3nt: TGTGCCAGCAGCTCCGGGACTAGCGACTCCTACGAGCAGTACTTC
CDR3aa: CASSSGTSDSYEQYF
v_gene: TRBV7-6
d_gene: TRBD2
abundance: .
j_gene: TRBJ2-7

CDR3nt: TGTGCCAGCAGCTTAGCAGGGATGGAAAACATTCAGTACTTC
CDR3aa: CASSLAGMENIQYF
v_gene: TRBV11-2
d_gene: .
abundance: .
j_gene: TRBJ2-4

CDR3nt: TGTGCCAGCAGTTCGGGACACACAATTAACACCGGGGAGCTGTTTTTT
CDR3aa: CASSSGHTINTGELFF
v_gene: TRBV6-1
d_gene: .
abundance: .
j_gene: TRBJ2-2

CDR3nt: TGCAGTGCTAGAGTGATGGGGGGGGAGACCCAGTACTTC
CDR3aa: CSARVMGGETQYF
v_gene: TRBV20-1
d_gene: TRBD2
abundance: .
j_gene: TRBJ2-5

CDR3nt: TGCGCCAGCAGCTTGACAGGGAAGAATGAAAAACTGTTTTTT
CDR3aa: CASSLTGKNEKLFF
v_gene: TRBV5-1
d_gene: .
abundance: once
j_gene: TRBJ1-4

CDR3nt: TGTGCCAGCAGCTTAAGAAGCGAAGGAGCTTTCTTT
CDR3aa: CASSLRSEGAFF
v_gene: TRBV5-6
d_gene: .
abundance: few
j_gene: TRBJ1-1

CDR3nt: TGTGCCAGCAGTTACCCAAAAGGACAGGGATACGAGCAGTACTTC
CDR3aa: CASSYPKGQGYEQYF
v_gene: TRBV6-6
d_gene: TRBD1
abundance: .
j_gene: TRBJ2-7

CDR3nt: TGCGCCAGTAAGAGGGACAGCGCGAACACCGGGGAGCTGTTTTTT
CDR3aa: CASKRDSANTGELFF
v_gene: TRBV5-1
d_gene: TRBD1
abundance: .
j_gene: TRBJ2-2

CDR3nt: TGTGCCAGCAGTCCACCCGGGACTAGCGCAGATACGCAGTATTTT
CDR3aa: CASSPPGTSADTQYF
v_gene: TRBV6-5
d_gene: TRBD2
abundance: .
j_gene: TRBJ2-3

CDR3nt: TGTGCCACCAGCCGGGACTCCAATGAGCAGTTCTTC
CDR3aa: CATSRDSNEQFF
v_gene: TRBV24-1
d_gene: .
abundance: .
j_gene: TRBJ2-1

CDR3nt: TGTGCCAGCAGTACGTCCGGGACTGAGGGCCTCAAGCAGTACTTC
CDR3aa: CASSTSGTEGLKQYF
v_gene: TRBV28
d_gene: .
abundance: .
j_gene: TRBJ2-5

CDR3nt: TGCAGTGCTAGAGAGGGGACTAGCGGGAGATACGGCGAGCAGTTCTTC
CDR3aa: CSAREGTSGRYGEQFF
v_gene: TRBV20-1
d_gene: TRBD2
abundance: .
j_gene: TRBJ2-1

CDR3nt: TGTGCCAGCAGTGTCGGGACAGGCCGACGTGGCTACACCTTC
CDR3aa: CASSVGTGRRGYTF
v_gene: TRBV12-3/TRBV12-4
d_gene: TRBD1
abundance: many
j_gene: TRBJ1-2

CDR3nt: TGCAGTGCTAGAGTAACGACGGGGGTGGATCAGCCCCAGCATTTT
CDR3aa: CSARVTTGVDQPQHF
v_gene: TRBV20-1
d_gene: .
abundance: .
j_gene: TRBJ1-5

CDR3nt: TGTGCCAACAGCTTGAACAGGGGGCCCTTTCAGCCCCAGCATTTT
CDR3aa: CANSLNRGPFQPQHF
v_gene: TRBV7-2
d_gene: TRBD1
abundance: .
j_gene: TRBJ1-5

CDR3nt: TGTGCCACCAGTGGGGGCCTCTCCTACAATGAGCAGTTCTTC
CDR3aa: CATSGGLSYNEQFF
v_gene: TRBV24-1
d_gene: .
abundance: .
j_gene: TRBJ2-1

CDR3nt: TGTGCCAGCAGCCCTATAGGGCGACCAGATACGCAGTATTTT
CDR3aa: CASSPIGRPDTQYF
v_gene: TRBV12-3/TRBV12-4
d_gene: .
abundance: .
j_gene: TRBJ2-3

CDR3nt: TGCAGTGCTAGATCTCGGGACCGCGACACTAACTATGGCTACACCTTC
CDR3aa: CSARSRDRDTNYGYTF
v_gene: TRBV20-1
d_gene: .
abundance: few
j_gene: TRBJ1-2

CDR3nt: TGCGCCAGCAGCTTGGCCAGGGGGCAAGAGACCCAGTACTTC
CDR3aa: CASSLARGQETQYF
v_gene: TRBV5-1
d_gene: TRBD1
abundance: .
j_gene: TRBJ2-5

CDR3nt: TGTGCCAGCATTTTCGTCGCGGGTCCGTTAAGCGAGCAGTACTTC
CDR3aa: CASIFVAGPLSEQYF
v_gene: TRBV2
d_gene: .
abundance: .
j_gene: TRBJ2-7

CDR3nt: TGTGCCAGCAGCTTCTACCCACTGACAAACACCGGGGAGCTGTTTTTT
CDR3aa: CASSFYPLTNTGELFF
v_gene: TRBV7-9
d_gene: .
abundance: .
j_gene: TRBJ2-2

CDR3nt: TGTGCCAGCGCCCTTGGCAGGACCACAACCTACAATGAGCAGTTCTTC
CDR3aa: CASALGRTTTYNEQFF
v_gene: TRBV27
d_gene: .
abundance: .
j_gene: TRBJ2-1